A single T cell receptor beta chain is shown here with its context. The antigen remains undetermined. The data originate from a study of graft-versus-host responses after intestinal transplantation. Study context: Those transplanted obtained multivisceral, liver-intestinal, or isolated intestinal grafts. Each recipient received anti-thymocyte globulin induction, then tacrolimus and steroids for roughly 3 years. The study, taken as a whole, reports: GvH clones were identified in recipient marrow, with some first appearing in ileum or blood. Association was observed between peak circulating GvH clone levels and early post-transplant HvG declines.

The table came from immunoSEQ multiplex PCR; TCRdb's copy has only in-frame clones and leaves some out. Altogether about 130,000 clones are present, about nine tenths being singletons, with the ten largest covering about 0.18%. Looked up from germline, CDR1 is SGHRS and CDR2 is YFSETQ. This CDR3 is built from 15 residues. Trimming took 1 base from V and 5 from J, leaving 14 bases between them. The source was unstimulated CD4+ T cells sorted from spleen or lymph node cells, collected before intestinal transplant. This receptor was taken from a human donor who received an intestinal transplant. V gene TRBV5-1 combines with J gene TRBJ2-3, with unresolved D. CDR3 DNA sequence: TGCGCCAGCAGCTTGAGCTCCCCTACGGTAGATACGCAGTATTTT. It is translated as CASSLSSPTVDTQYF.